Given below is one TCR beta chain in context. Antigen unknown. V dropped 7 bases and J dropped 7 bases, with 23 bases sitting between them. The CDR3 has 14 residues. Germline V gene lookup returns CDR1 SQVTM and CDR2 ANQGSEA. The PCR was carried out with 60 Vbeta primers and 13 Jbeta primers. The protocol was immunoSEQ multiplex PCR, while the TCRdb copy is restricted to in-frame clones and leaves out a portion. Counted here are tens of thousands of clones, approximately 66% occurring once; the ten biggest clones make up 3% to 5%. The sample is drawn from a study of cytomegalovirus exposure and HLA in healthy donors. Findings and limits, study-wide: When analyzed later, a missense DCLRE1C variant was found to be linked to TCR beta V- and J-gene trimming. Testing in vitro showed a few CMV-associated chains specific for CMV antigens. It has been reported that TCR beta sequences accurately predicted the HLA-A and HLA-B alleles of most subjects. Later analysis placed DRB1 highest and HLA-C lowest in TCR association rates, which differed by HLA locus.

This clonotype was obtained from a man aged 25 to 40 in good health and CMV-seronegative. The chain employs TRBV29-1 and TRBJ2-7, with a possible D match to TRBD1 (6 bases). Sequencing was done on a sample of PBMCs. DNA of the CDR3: TGCAGCGCCTCTATTGAAGGGGGAGCGTGGGAGCAGTACTTC. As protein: CSASIEGGAWEQYF.